These T cell receptor beta chains were read from a single sample in a study of blood T cell repertoires in COVID-19. Using immunoSEQ multiplex PCR, the repertoire was profiled, and TCRdb retains in-frame clones only, with some absent. Among around 230,000 clones listed, about 91% were seen once. What was sequenced was PBMCs or T cells enriched from blood (not recorded which). The receptors here all came from a woman in her forties with acute COVID-19. CDR3s leave out the opening cysteine and the closing phenylalanine or tryptophan. A D gene is named only where the DNA matches it firmly.

TRBV5-4	TRBD2	TRBJ2-2	ASSFRGGSGELF
TRBV11-2	-	TRBJ1-1	ASTKTAGNTEAF
TRBV29-1	TRBD1	TRBJ2-1	SVEGDRAVEQF
TRBV5-1	-	TRBJ2-1	ASSFRGEQF
TRBV11-2	-	TRBJ1-4	ASSLSTRGEKLF
TRBV30	-	TRBJ1-2	AWTAGEGYGYT
TRBV6-1	TRBD2	TRBJ2-7	ASSEALAGGYEQY
TRBV6-5	TRBD1	TRBJ1-1	ATRGPQNTEAF
TRBV7-2	-	TRBJ1-4	ASSVQGRNEKLF
TRBV2	TRBD1	TRBJ1-2	ASSEDRGGQGARRLGYT
TRBV5-1	TRBD2	TRBJ2-1	ASSFRREGSYNEQF
TRBV12-5	-	TRBJ1-3	ASGQRQLVSSGNTIY
TRBV6-2/TRBV6-3	-	TRBJ2-7	ASSSTALSYEQY
TRBV5-1	TRBD1	TRBJ1-2	ASSLAGQGQGGYT
TRBV6-5	TRBD1	TRBJ1-5	ASTNRGGSNQPQH
TRBV19	TRBD2	TRBJ2-2	ASSLRTSGTGELF
TRBV3-1/TRBV3-2	TRBD1	TRBJ2-2	ASSPWTGTNTGELF
TRBV18	TRBD1	TRBJ1-2	ASSPDRAGGYGYT
TRBV21-1	-	TRBJ1-5	ASSKVGTPRRFGQPQH
TRBV7-2	TRBD2	TRBJ2-3	ASSSSGNTQY
TRBV3-1/TRBV3-2	-	TRBJ1-6	ASSQSQVYNSPLH
TRBV21-1	-	TRBJ2-1	ASPKGLAGGQSSYNEQF
TRBV11-3	TRBD1	TRBJ2-6	ASSLQGSGANVLT
TRBV7-2	TRBD2	TRBJ2-3	ASSPGTSGRETDTQY
TRBV5-6	-	TRBJ1-3	ASSLEVPGTGNSGNTIY
TRBV5-1	TRBD2	TRBJ2-3	ASSSGTSGGADTQY
TRBV4-1	TRBD1	TRBJ1-3	ASSPRDRGAGNTIY
TRBV7-2	TRBD1	TRBJ2-3	ASSLGTGQIRQY
TRBV9	TRBD2	TRBJ2-1	ASSWGLAGGPDYNEQF
TRBV30	-	TRBJ1-1	APRLVGAEAF
TRBV5-1	TRBD2	TRBJ2-3	ASSSELAGRGDTQY